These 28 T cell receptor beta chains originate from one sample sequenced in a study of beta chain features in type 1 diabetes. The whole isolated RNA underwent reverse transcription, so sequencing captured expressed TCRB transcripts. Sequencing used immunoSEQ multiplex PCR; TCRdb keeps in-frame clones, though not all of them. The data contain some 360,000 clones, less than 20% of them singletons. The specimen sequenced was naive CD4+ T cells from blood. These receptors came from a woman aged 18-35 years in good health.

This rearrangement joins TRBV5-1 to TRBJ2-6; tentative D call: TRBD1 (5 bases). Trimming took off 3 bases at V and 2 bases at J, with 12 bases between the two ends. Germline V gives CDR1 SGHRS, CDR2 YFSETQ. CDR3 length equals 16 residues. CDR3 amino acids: CASSWGRVPGANVLTF. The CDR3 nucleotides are TGCGCCAGCAGCTGGGGCCGAGTCCCTGGGGCCAACGTCCTGACTTTC.

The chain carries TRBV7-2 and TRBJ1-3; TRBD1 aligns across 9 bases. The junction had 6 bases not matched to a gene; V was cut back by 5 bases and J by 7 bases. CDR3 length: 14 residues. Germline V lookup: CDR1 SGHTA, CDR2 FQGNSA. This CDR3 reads CASSSGTGRNTIYF. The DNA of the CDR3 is TGTGCCAGCAGCAGCGGGACAGGGAGGAACACCATATATTTT.

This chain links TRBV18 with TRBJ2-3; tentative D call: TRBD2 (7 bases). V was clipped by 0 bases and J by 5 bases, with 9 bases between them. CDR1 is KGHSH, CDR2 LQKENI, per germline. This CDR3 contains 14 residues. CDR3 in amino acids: CASSPPGGRDTQYF. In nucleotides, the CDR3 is TGTGCCAGCTCACCACCGGGGGGGCGAGATACGCAGTATTTT.

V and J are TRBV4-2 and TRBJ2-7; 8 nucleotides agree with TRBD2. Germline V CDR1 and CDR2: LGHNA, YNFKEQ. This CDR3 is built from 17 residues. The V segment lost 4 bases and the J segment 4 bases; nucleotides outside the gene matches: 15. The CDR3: CASSPSPGGSTSYEQYF. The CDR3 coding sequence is TGTGCCAGCAGCCCTTCTCCGGGAGGGTCGACCTCTTACGAGCAGTACTTC.

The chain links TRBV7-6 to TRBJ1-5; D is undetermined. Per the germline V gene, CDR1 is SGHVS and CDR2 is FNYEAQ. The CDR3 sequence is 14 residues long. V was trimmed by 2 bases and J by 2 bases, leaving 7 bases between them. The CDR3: CASSLYEGNQPQHF. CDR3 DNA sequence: TGTGCCAGCAGCTTATACGAGGGCAATCAGCCCCAGCATTTT.

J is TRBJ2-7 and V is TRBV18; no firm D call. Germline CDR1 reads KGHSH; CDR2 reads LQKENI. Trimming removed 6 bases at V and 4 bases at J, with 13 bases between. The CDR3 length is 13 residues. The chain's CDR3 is CASSTLLDYEQYF. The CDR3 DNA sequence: TGTGCCAGCTCCACCCTTTTAGATTACGAGCAGTACTTC.

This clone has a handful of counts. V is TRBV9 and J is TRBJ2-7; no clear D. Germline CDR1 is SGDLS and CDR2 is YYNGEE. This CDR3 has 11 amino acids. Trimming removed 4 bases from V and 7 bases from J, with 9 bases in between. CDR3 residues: CASSPGVEQYF. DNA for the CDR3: TGTGCCAGCAGCCCCGGAGTTGAGCAGTACTTC.

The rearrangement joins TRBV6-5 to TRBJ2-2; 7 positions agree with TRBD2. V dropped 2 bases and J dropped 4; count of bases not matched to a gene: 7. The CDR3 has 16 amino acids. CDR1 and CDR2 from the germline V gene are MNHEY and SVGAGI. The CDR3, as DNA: TGTGCCAGCAGTTACACTCCTAGCGGCACCACCGGGGAGCTGTTTTTT. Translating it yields CASSYTPSGTTGELFF.

The CDR3 sequence is CASSQGVRQGYEQYF. The CDR3 nucleotides read TGCGCCAGCAGCCAAGGTGTTCGACAGGGGTACGAGCAGTACTTC. The chain joins TRBV4-1 to TRBJ2-7; 8 nucleotides match TRBD1. The germline V gene encodes CDR1 MGHRA and CDR2 YSYEKL. J was trimmed by 4 bases and V by 1 base; bases with no gene match: 6. This CDR3 spans 15 amino acids.

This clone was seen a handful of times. The CDR3 spells CASISGRDNEQFF. CDR3 in DNA: TGTGCCAGCATTAGCGGGAGGGACAATGAGCAGTTCTTC. V usage is TRBV13 and J usage is TRBJ2-1, with 11 bases aligning to TRBD2. From germline, CDR1 is PRHDT and CDR2 FYEKMQ (reference sequence). The V and J ends lost 7 bases and 5 bases, in that order; junction bases with no gene match: 1. The CDR3 has 13 residues.

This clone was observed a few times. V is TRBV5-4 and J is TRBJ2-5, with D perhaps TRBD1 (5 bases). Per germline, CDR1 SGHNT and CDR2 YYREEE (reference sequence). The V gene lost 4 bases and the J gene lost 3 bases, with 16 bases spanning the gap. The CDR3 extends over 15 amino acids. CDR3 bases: TGTGCCAGCAGCCTTGGGGCTGGGGTCGAAGAGACCCAGTACTTC. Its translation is CASSLGAGVEETQYF.

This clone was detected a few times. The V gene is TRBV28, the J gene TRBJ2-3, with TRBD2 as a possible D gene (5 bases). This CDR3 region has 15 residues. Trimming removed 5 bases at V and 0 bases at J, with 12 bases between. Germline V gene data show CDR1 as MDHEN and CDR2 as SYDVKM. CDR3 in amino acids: CASSESGTSTDTQYF. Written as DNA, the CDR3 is TGTGCCAGCAGTGAGAGCGGCACTAGCACAGATACGCAGTATTTT.

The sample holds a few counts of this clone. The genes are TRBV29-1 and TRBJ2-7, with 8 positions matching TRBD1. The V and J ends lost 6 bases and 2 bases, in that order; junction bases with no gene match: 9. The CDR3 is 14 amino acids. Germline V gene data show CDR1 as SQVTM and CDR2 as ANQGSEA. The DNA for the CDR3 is TGCAGCGTGTCTACCGGGACAGGCGCCTACGAGCAGTACTTC. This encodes CSVSTGTGAYEQYF.

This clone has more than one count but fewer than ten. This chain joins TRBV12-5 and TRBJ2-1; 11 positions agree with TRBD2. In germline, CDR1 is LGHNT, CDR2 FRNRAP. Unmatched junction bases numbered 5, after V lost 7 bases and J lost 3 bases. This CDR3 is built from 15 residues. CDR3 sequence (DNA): TGTGCTAGTGCCGTAGCGGGGGGGCGCTACAATGAGCAGTTCTTC. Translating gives CASAVAGGRYNEQFF.

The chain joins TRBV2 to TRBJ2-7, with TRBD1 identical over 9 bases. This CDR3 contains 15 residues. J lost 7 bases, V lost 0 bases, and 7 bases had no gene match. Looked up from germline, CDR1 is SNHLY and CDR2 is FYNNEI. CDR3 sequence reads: CASSEAWDRVKEQYF. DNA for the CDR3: TGTGCCAGCAGTGAAGCGTGGGACAGGGTCAAAGAGCAGTACTTC.

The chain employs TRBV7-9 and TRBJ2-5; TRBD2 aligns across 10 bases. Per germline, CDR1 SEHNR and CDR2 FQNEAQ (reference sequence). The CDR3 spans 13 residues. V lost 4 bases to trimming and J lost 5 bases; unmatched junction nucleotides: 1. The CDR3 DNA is TGTGCCAGCAGCTCGACTAGCGGGGAGACCCAGTACTTC. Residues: CASSSTSGETQYF.

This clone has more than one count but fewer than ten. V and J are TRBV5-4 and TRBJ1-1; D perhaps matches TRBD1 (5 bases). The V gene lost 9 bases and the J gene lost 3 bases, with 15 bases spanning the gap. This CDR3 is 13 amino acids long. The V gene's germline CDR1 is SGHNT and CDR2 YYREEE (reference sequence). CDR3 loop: CATTIGGYTEAFF. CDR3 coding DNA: TGTGCCACAACGATCGGGGGGTACACTGAAGCTTTCTTT.

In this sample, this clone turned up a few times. The CDR3 DNA follows: TGTGCCAGCAGTTTTGTTAGCGGGATACTGTACTTC. The encoded protein is CASSFVSGILYF. This chain connects TRBV28 to TRBJ2-4, with 8 bases matching TRBD2. Germline trimming cut 3 bases from V and 15 bases from J; bases unmatched to any gene: 7. The CDR3 is 12 residues long. Germline V lookup: CDR1 MDHEN, CDR2 SYDVKM. Full variable domain (rest looked up from reference TRBV28 and TRBJ2-4): DVKVTQSSRYLVKRTGEKVFLECVQDMDHENMFWYRQDPGLGLRLIYFSYDVKMKEKGDIPEGYSVSREKKERFSLILESASTNQTSMYLCASSFVSGILYFGAGTRLSVL.

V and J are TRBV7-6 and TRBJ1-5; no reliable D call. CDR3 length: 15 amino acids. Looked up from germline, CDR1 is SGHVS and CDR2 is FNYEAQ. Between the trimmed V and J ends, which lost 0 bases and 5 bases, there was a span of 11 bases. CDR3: CASSLADGADQPQHF. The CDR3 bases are TGTGCCAGCAGCTTAGCGGATGGAGCGGATCAGCCCCAGCATTTT.

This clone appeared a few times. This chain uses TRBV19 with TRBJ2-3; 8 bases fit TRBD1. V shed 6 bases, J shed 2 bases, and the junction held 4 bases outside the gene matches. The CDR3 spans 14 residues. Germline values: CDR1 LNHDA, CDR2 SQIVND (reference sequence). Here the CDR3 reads CASRGQDLTDTQYF. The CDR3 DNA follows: TGTGCCAGTAGGGGACAGGACCTCACAGATACGCAGTATTTT. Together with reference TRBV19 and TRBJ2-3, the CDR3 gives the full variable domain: DGGITQSPKYLFRKEGQNVTLSCEQNLNHDAMYWYRQDPGQGLRLIYYSQIVNDFQKGDIAEGYSVSREKKESFPLTVTSAQKNPTAFYLCASRGQDLTDTQYFGPGTRLTVL.

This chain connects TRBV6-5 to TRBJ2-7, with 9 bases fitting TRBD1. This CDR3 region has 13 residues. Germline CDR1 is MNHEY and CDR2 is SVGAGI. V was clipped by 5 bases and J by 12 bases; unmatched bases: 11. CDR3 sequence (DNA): TGTGCCAGCAGTCCTGGACAGGGGTGGTTGGCGTACTTC. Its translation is CASSPGQGWLAYF.

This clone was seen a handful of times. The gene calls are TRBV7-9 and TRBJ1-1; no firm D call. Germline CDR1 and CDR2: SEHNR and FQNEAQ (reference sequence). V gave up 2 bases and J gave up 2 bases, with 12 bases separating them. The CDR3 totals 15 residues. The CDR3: CASSLPRAQNTEAFF. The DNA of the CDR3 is TGTGCCAGCAGCTTACCGAGGGCTCAAAACACTGAAGCTTTCTTT. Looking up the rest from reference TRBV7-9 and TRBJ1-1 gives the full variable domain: DTGVSQNPRHKITKRGQNVTFRCDPISEHNRLYWYRQTLGQGPEFLTYFQNEAQLEKSRLLSDRFSAERPKGSFSTLEIQRTEQGDSAMYLCASSLPRAQNTEAFFGQGTRLTVV.

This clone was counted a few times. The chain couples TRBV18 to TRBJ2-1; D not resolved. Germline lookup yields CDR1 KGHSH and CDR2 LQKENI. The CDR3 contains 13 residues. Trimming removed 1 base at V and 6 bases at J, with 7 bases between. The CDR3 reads CASSPLDINEQFF. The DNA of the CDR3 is TGTGCCAGCTCACCACTTGACATCAATGAGCAGTTCTTC.

The CDR3 region is CASSIIRPGGAVYEQYF. DNA of the CDR3: TGTGCCAGCAGCATCATCCGACCAGGGGGCGCAGTTTACGAGCAGTACTTC. The V and J genes are TRBV7-2 and TRBJ2-7; 8 nucleotides agree with TRBD1. The germline V gene encodes CDR1 SGHTA and CDR2 FQGNSA. J gave up 4 bases and V 5 bases, and 16 bases lay outside the gene matches. CDR3 length equals 17 residues.

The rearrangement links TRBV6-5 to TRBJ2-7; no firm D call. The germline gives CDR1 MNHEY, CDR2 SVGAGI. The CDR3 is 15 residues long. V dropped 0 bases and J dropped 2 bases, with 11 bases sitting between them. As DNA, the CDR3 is TGTGCCAGCAGTTACTCGGCGGTAGCCACCTACGAGCAGTACTTC. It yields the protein CASSYSAVATYEQYF.

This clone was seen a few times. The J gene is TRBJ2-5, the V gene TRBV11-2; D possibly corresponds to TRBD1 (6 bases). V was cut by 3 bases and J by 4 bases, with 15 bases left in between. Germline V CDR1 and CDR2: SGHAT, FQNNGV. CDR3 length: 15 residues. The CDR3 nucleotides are TGTGCCAGCAGCTTCTTACAGGGACGATCAGAGACCCAGTACTTC. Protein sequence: CASSFLQGRSETQYF.

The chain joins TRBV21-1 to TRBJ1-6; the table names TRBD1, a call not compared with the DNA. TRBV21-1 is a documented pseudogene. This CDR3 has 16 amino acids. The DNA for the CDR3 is TGTGCCAGCATTAGGACAGGGAGTCCCTATAATTCACCCCTCCACTTT. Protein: CASIRTGSPYNSPLHF.

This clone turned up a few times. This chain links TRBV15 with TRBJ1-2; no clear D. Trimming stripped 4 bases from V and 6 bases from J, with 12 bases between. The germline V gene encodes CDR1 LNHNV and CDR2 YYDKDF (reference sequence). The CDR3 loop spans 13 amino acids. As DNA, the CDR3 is TGTGCCACCAGCATGAGGGTTGCGGATGGCTACACCTTC. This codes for CATSMRVADGYTF.